Each of the 7 T cell receptor beta chains below was sequenced from the same sample in a study of T cells in localized non-small cell lung cancer. TCRdb's table, derived via immunoSEQ multiplex PCR, lists solely in-frame clones and lacks some. The data show approximately 52,000 clones, roughly 90% seen once. The sample here was peripheral blood, taken before any cancer treatment. These receptors came from a male donor aged 60 or older with stage III squamous cell lung carcinoma.

The chain carries TRBV5-1 and TRBJ1-1; D remains ambiguous. This CDR3 spans 14 amino acids. Trimming shortened V by 3 bases and J by 5 bases, and 14 bases separated the two germline ends. CDR1 and CDR2 from the germline V gene are SGHRS and YFSETQ. The chain's CDR3 is CASSSTGEATEAFF. The CDR3 DNA is TGCGCCAGCAGCTCCACGGGAGAGGCAACTGAAGCTTTCTTT. The entire variable domain, with the rest obtained from reference TRBV5-1 and TRBJ1-1, is as follows: KAGVTQTPRYLIKTRGQQVTLSCSPISGHRSVSWYQQTPGQGLQFLFEYFSETQRNKGNFPGRFSGRQFSNSRSEMNVSTLELGDSALYLCASSSTGEATEAFFGQGTRLTVV.

This sequence joins TRBV19 and TRBJ2-6; D possibly matches TRBD1 or TRBD2 (5 bases each). Germline loops: CDR1 LNHDA, CDR2 SQIVND (reference sequence). Trimming cost V 6 bases and J 0 bases, with 15 bases left between them. The CDR3 has 17 residues. This chain's CDR3 is CASRKGSISSGANVLTF. In nucleotides, the CDR3 is TGTGCCAGTAGGAAGGGGAGTATAAGCTCTGGGGCCAACGTCCTGACTTTC.

CDR3 loop: CASSGLAYNEQFF. The CDR3 DNA follows: TGTGCCAGCAGTGGCCTAGCCTACAATGAGCAGTTCTTC. The rearrangement uses TRBV2 and TRBJ2-1; D is unresolved. CDR3 length: 13 residues. The germline gives CDR1 SNHLY, CDR2 FYNNEI. V lost 4 bases to trimming and J lost 2 bases, with 6 bases between them.

The chain has TRBV18 and TRBJ2-7; 7 bases are a match to TRBD2. This CDR3 is built from 14 residues. From germline, CDR1 is KGHSH and CDR2 LQKENI. J was trimmed by 3 bases and V by 6 bases; bases with no gene match: 8. Here the CDR3 reads CASSTGTTVYEQYF. The DNA for the CDR3 is TGTGCCAGCTCCACCGGGACTACAGTCTACGAGCAGTACTTC.

The J gene is TRBJ2-5, the V gene TRBV9; tentatively, D is TRBD1 (5 bases). This CDR3 comprises 15 residues. The germline gives CDR1 SGDLS, CDR2 YYNGEE. The V and J ends lost 3 bases and 6 bases respectively, with 18 bases between them. Written as DNA, the CDR3 is TGTGCCAGCAGCGCAGGGCGGATAGATGGACAGACCCAGTACTTC. Translation: CASSAGRIDGQTQYF.

The chain links TRBV11-3 to TRBJ2-2; the match to TRBD1 covers 9 bases. The CDR3 loop spans 14 amino acids. Losses at the gene ends were 6 bases for V and 7 bases for J; bases not matched to a gene: 6. Per the germline V gene, CDR1 is SGHNT and CDR2 is YENEEA. CDR3 DNA: TGTGCCAGCAGTTCCGGGACAGGGATCGGGGAGCTGTTTTTT. Its translation is CASSSGTGIGELFF.

This chain connects TRBV5-8 to TRBJ1-1; D remains unclear. CDR1 and CDR2 (germline): SGHTS, YDEGEE. The germline V and J ends were trimmed by 4 bases and 1 base, with 2 bases remaining between them. CDR3 size: 11 residues. For the CDR3, the DNA is TGTGCCAGCAGCCGGAACACTGAAGCTTTCTTT. This gives the protein CASSRNTEAFF.